The 27 T cell receptor beta chains reported below all come from one sample, sequenced in a study of T cells in Graves' hyperthyroidism and ophthalmopathy. Authors of the study amplified TCR beta CDR3 regions from RNA transcripts. TCR CDR3 underwent first-round RT-PCR with the HTBI primer set. TCRdb re-called the multiplex PCR reads through MiXCR, storing one row per CDR3 protein. The table lists about 360,000 distinct CDR3 sequences, approximately 13% of them singletons. The specimen was blood. All receptors come from a woman between 18 and 29 years old with Graves' hyperthyroidism.

At least ten counts were recorded for this clonotype. The chain links TRBV20-1 to TRBJ2-7, with D unclear. The germline gives CDR1 DFQATT, CDR2 SNEGSKA (reference sequence). The V gene lost 2 bases and the J gene lost 0 bases, with 11 bases spanning the gap. The CDR3 extends over 14 amino acids. CDR3 sequence: CSARTAAVSYEQYF. The CDR3 nucleotides are TGCAGTGCTAGAACCGCGGCAGTCTCCTACGAGCAGTACTTC.

The rearrangement links TRBV9 to TRBJ1-2; D remains ambiguous. With 0 bases removed from V and 6 bases from J, the gap between germline ends came to 12 bases. CDR1 SGDLS and CDR2 YYNGEE come from the germline V gene. The CDR3 has 14 amino acids. CDR3 bases: TGTGCCAGCAGCGTAGCTGGGGTGAAGGATGGCTACACCTTC. Amino acid sequence: CASSVAGVKDGYTF.

The chain is built from TRBV20-1 and TRBJ1-2, with TRBD1 identical over 8 bases. The length of the CDR3 is 16 residues. The V gene end was trimmed by 0 bases and the J gene end by 8 bases; junction bases not matched to a gene: 14. Germline lookup yields CDR1 DFQATT and CDR2 SNEGSKA (reference sequence). In nucleotides, the CDR3 is TGCAGTGCTAGAGATTTACAGTCGGACAGGGTCGTCGGCTACACCTTC. Translating it yields CSARDLQSDRVVGYTF.

The gene calls are TRBV27 and TRBJ2-7; D not certain. The V gene lost 0 bases and the J gene lost 0 bases, with 6 bases spanning the gap. Germline CDR1 reads MNHEY; CDR2 reads SMNVEV (reference sequence). The CDR3 has 14 amino acids. This CDR3 reads CASSLSPPSYEQYF. The CDR3 DNA is TGTGCCAGCAGTTTATCGCCCCCCTCCTACGAGCAGTACTTC.

This clonotype turned up a few times. This may come from a read error, since a much larger clone is one base off. The V call is TRBV6-1, the J call TRBJ2-3; TRBD1 matches at 7 bases. This CDR3 region has 15 residues. Germline V lookup: CDR1 MNHNS, CDR2 SASEGT. V gave up 5 bases and J gave up 0 bases; unmatched junction bases: 5. CDR3 sequence reads: CASSRRTGSTDTQYF. CDR3 sequence (DNA): TGTGCCAGCAGTCGCCGGACAGGTAGCACAGATACGCAGTATTTT.

This clonotype was recorded at least ten times. The chain carries TRBV3-1 and TRBJ2-7; D gene unclear. This CDR3 contains 15 residues. V was cut by 0 bases and J by 0 bases, with 9 bases left in between. Germline values: CDR1 LGHDT, CDR2 YNNKEL (reference sequence). CDR3 nucleotides: TGTGCCAGCAGCCAAGAATCCCAGAGCTCCTACGAGCAGTACTTC. It specifies CASSQESQSSYEQYF.

The rearrangement uses TRBV27 and TRBJ2-7; either TRBD1 or TRBD2 may supply D (5 bases each). The germline CDR1 and CDR2 sequences are MNHEY and SMNVEV (reference sequence). This CDR3 has 13 residues. The germline V and J ends were trimmed by 6 bases and 5 bases, with 14 bases remaining between them. The CDR3 region is CASSRGTIDEQYF. The CDR3 coding sequence is TGTGCCAGCAGCCGAGGGACCATCGACGAGCAGTACTTC.

In its sample, this clonotype was seen many times. The V gene is TRBV6-2 or TRBV6-3, the J gene TRBJ2-3; weak D call: TRBD2 (6 bases). The CDR3 length is 18 residues. V lost 0 bases and J lost 0, with 16 bases in between. The germline CDR1 and CDR2 sequences are MNHEY and SVGEGT. CDR3: CASSYSQLAGSSTDTQYF. The CDR3 DNA sequence: TGTGCCAGCAGTTACTCCCAACTAGCTGGATCTAGCACAGATACGCAGTATTTT.

In its sample, this clonotype was seen a few times. The rearrangement uses TRBV3-1 and TRBJ2-6, with a weak D call TRBD2 (6 bases). The CDR3 runs to 16 residues. Germline lookup yields CDR1 LGHDT and CDR2 YNNKEL (reference sequence). V was shortened by 5 bases and J by 1 base, with 12 bases between the two germline ends. The CDR3 bases are TGTGCCAGCAGCTCGGAGGGATTGTCTGGGGCCAACGTCCTGACTTTC. The encoded protein is CASSSEGLSGANVLTF. Complete variable domain (other parts from reference TRBV3-1 and TRBJ2-6): DTAVSQTPKYLVTQMGNDKSIKCEQNLGHDTMYWYKQDSKKFLKIMFSYNNKELIINETVPNRFSPKSPDKAHLNLHINSLELGDSAVYFCASSSEGLSGANVLTFGAGSRLTVL.

In this sample, this clonotype turned up a few times. The chain joins TRBV28 to TRBJ1-4; 10 positions match TRBD1. V gave up 5 bases and J gave up 2 bases; unmatched junction bases: 8. Germline CDR1 MDHEN, CDR2 SYDVKM. The CDR3 length is 17 residues. The CDR3 DNA reads as TGTGCCAGCAGTCGTTCCGGGACAGGGGACACTAATGAAAAACTGTTTTTT. It translates to CASSRSGTGDTNEKLFF.

This clonotype was seen many times. The chain has TRBV10-3 and TRBJ2-3; D tentatively reads TRBD1 or TRBD2 (5 bases each). The CDR3 consists of 13 residues. V dropped 4 bases and J dropped 4 bases, with 9 bases sitting between them. Germline V gene sequence: CDR1 ENHRY, CDR2 SYGVKD. The CDR3 nucleotides read TGTGCCATCAGTGGTCGGGGCGCAGATACGCAGTATTTT. Translating it yields CAISGRGADTQYF.

This clonotype was detected many times. V gene TRBV2 combines with J gene TRBJ2-1, with D possibly TRBD1 on 6 matching bases. V shed 2 bases and J shed 1 base, with 6 bases lying between them. This CDR3 comprises 14 residues. Germline V lookup: CDR1 SNHLY, CDR2 FYNNEI. The CDR3 region has the DNA TGTGCCAGCAGTGAAACAGGGTCCTACAATGAGCAGTTCTTC. Protein product: CASSETGSYNEQFF.

The V gene is TRBV14, the J gene TRBJ1-2, with TRBD1 matching 7 bases. CDR1 and CDR2 from the germline V gene are SGHDN and FVKESK. The CDR3 consists of 14 residues. V dropped 4 bases and J dropped 5; count of bases not matched to a gene: 7. CDR3 in amino acids: CASSPLRGPYGYTF. The CDR3 bases are TGTGCCAGCAGCCCATTAAGGGGGCCTTATGGCTACACCTTC.

About this clonotype: A read error is possible here, since a much larger clone lies one base away. This chain uses TRBV5-1 with TRBJ1-2; maybe TRBD1 (5 bases). The V gene's germline CDR1 is SGHRS and CDR2 YFSETQ. V lost 2 bases and J lost 3, with 17 bases in between. The CDR3 has 16 residues. The CDR3 DNA is TGCGCCAGCAGCTTTACGCCCAGGGCTGCCTACTATGGCTACACCTTC. Translating gives CASSFTPRAAYYGYTF. Combining the CDR3 with reference TRBV5-1 and TRBJ1-2 gives the whole variable domain KAGVTQTPRYLIKTRGQQVTLSCSPISGHRSVSWYQQTPGQGLQFLFEYFSETQRNKGNFPGRFSGRQFSNSRSEMNVSTLELGDSALYLCASSFTPRAAYYGYTFGSGTRLTVV.

This clonotype has a count of ten or more. This chain uses TRBV11-1 with TRBJ2-1; 11 bases match TRBD2. The germline V gene has CDR1 SGHAT and CDR2 FQDESV (reference sequence). The junction had 5 bases not matched to a gene; V was cut back by 5 bases and J by 5 bases. CDR3 length: 15 amino acids. The CDR3 DNA follows: TGTGCCAGCAGCCGCGGGACTAGCGGTAACAATGAGCAGTTCTTC. This gives the protein CASSRGTSGNNEQFF.

This clonotype was detected ten times or more. V usage is TRBV7-9 and J usage is TRBJ2-5; perhaps TRBD2 as D (6 bases). Germline-derived CDR1 and CDR2 are SEHNR and FQNEAQ (reference sequence). Trimming took 5 bases from V and 11 from J, leaving 15 bases between them. This CDR3 region has 12 residues. CDR3: CASSPGRGNQYF. CDR3 DNA sequence: TGTGCCAGCAGCCCGGGTCGGGGGAATCAGTACTTC.

As concerns this clonotype: This may arise from a read error, as a much more abundant clone is one base away. The V call is TRBV29-1, the J call TRBJ2-2; 8 nucleotides line up with TRBD2. Germline loops: CDR1 SQVTM, CDR2 ANQGSEA. The CDR3 runs 14 residues. DNA for the CDR3: TGCAGCGTGAAAGAGCGGGAGAACCCCGGGGAGCTGTTTTTT. Protein product: CSVKERENPGELFF.

This clonotype appeared many times. The chain links TRBV3-1 to TRBJ2-3; TRBD2 might be the D (5 bases). Trimming took off 4 bases at V and 6 bases at J, with 14 bases between the two ends. CDR3 length: 14 amino acids. Germline lookup yields CDR1 LGHDT and CDR2 YNNKEL (reference sequence). CDR3 in amino acids: CASSREQRRDTQYF. Here the CDR3 DNA reads TGTGCCAGCAGCCGAGAACAGCGGCGTGATACGCAGTATTTT.

This clonotype was detected many times. The chain is built from TRBV20-1 and TRBJ2-5, with 11 bases identical to TRBD2. The trim removed 1 base at V and 5 bases at J, leaving 6 bases unmatched. Germline V gives CDR1 DFQATT, CDR2 SNEGSKA (reference sequence). The CDR3 contains 15 residues. The CDR3 nucleotides read TGCAGTGCTAGAGGGGGTAGCGGGAGGGAGGAGACCCAGTACTTC. Translated: CSARGGSGREETQYF.

Remarks on this clonotype: A read error may explain this, as a much larger clone is one base away. V is TRBV20-1 and J is TRBJ2-5, with D tentatively TRBD1 or TRBD2 (6 bases each). Germline V gene lookup returns CDR1 DFQATT and CDR2 SNEGSKA (reference sequence). The CDR3 is 14 amino acids. The CDR3 sequence is CSARDGAGQESQYF. In nucleotides, the CDR3 is TGCAGTGCTAGAGATGGGGCGGGACAAGAGTCCCAGTACTTC.

This clonotype was recorded a few times. V and J are TRBV9 and TRBJ2-3, with 12 bases fitting TRBD2. Looked up from germline, CDR1 is SGDLS and CDR2 is YYNGEE. V dropped 3 bases and J dropped 0; count of bases not matched to a gene: 11. The CDR3 is 19 amino acids. Written as DNA, the CDR3 is TGTGCCAGCAGCGCCCACCTAGCGGGGGGGCGGTTGAGCACAGATACGCAGTATTTT. Translated: CASSAHLAGGRLSTDTQYF. Full variable domain (missing parts from reference TRBV9 and TRBJ2-3): DSGVTQTPKHLITATGQRVTLRCSPRSGDLSVYWYQQSLDQGLQFLIQYYNGEERAKGNILERFSAQQFPDLHSELNLSSLELGDSALYFCASSAHLAGGRLSTDTQYFGPGTRLTVL.

At least ten counts were recorded for this clonotype. The chain uses TRBV6-1 and TRBJ2-7; TRBD1 matches 9 bases. In germline, CDR1 is MNHNS, CDR2 SASEGT. There are 16 residues in the CDR3. V was clipped by 3 bases and J by 2 bases; unmatched bases: 8. The CDR3 nucleotides are TGTGCCAGCAGTGAGGGGGTGGGACAGGGCCCCTACGAGCAGTACTTC. Encoded protein: CASSEGVGQGPYEQYF.

This clonotype was observed a handful of times. The chain links TRBV29-1 to TRBJ2-2; 7 nucleotides agree with TRBD1. There are 17 residues in the CDR3. J gave up 6 bases and V 6 bases, and 19 bases lay outside the gene matches. Germline V gene data show CDR1 as SQVTM and CDR2 as ANQGSEA. CDR3 sequence (DNA): TGCAGCGTCAGGACAGGTTCCTCTAATCAAGAGCCCGGGGAGCTGTTTTTT. Its protein is CSVRTGSSNQEPGELFF.

In this sample, this clonotype turned up many times. This chain joins TRBV27 and TRBJ1-2; 7 positions agree with TRBD1. The CDR3 is made up of 13 amino acids. The V segment lost 7 bases and the J segment 6 bases; nucleotides outside the gene matches: 8. CDR1 MNHEY and CDR2 SMNVEV come from the germline V gene (reference sequence). DNA of the CDR3: TGTGCCAGCACCGCGACAGGGATTCATGGCTACACCTTC. Its protein is CASTATGIHGYTF.

This clonotype was counted many times. The chain employs TRBV5-1 and TRBJ2-2; TRBD1 matches 9 bases. CDR3 size: 15 residues. CDR1 is SGHRS, CDR2 YFSETQ, per germline. The ends lost 4 bases at V and 1 base at J; junction bases unmatched: 2. In DNA, the CDR3 is TGCGCCAGCAGCCAGGGACAGGGGAACACCGGGGAGCTGTTTTTT. Encoded protein: CASSQGQGNTGELFF.

This clonotype was detected many times. The chain couples TRBV28 to TRBJ1-4; 7 bases align to TRBD1. The J segment lost 0 bases and the V segment lost 3 bases, leaving 4 bases of the junction unmatched. Germline loops: CDR1 MDHEN, CDR2 SYDVKM. The CDR3 spans 16 residues. The CDR3, as DNA: TGTGCCAGCAGTTTGGAGGGGGCTGCAACTAATGAAAAACTGTTTTTT. Protein sequence: CASSLEGAATNEKLFF.

The sample holds many counts of this clonotype. The rearrangement links TRBV28 to TRBJ2-3, with D tentatively TRBD1 or TRBD2 (6 bases each). CDR3 length equals 14 residues. The ends were cut back, 5 bases at V and 6 bases at J, with 15 bases in the middle. Germline V gene lookup returns CDR1 MDHEN and CDR2 SYDVKM. DNA for the CDR3: TGTGCCAGCAGTCTGACACAAGGGGGGGATACGCAGTATTTT. Encoded protein: CASSLTQGGDTQYF.